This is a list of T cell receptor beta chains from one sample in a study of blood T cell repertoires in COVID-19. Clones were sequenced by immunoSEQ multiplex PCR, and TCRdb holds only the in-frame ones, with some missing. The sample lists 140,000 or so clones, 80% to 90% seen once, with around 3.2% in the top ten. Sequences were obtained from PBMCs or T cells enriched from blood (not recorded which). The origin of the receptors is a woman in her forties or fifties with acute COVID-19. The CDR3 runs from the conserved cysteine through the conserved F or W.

CAWSPRQGANEKLFF	TRBV30	TRBJ1-4
CASSLGQGNQPQHF	TRBV27	TRBJ1-5
CASSAEAWSREQYF	TRBV6-4	TRBJ2-7
CASSLYPDGGGGLSTIYF	TRBV7-8	TRBJ1-3
CASSSREAPNEQFF	TRBV11-1	TRBJ2-1
CASRPKGLNTEAFF	TRBV6-2/TRBV6-3	TRBJ1-1
CASSSPWRSGLAEAFF	TRBV11-2	TRBJ1-1
CASSSGSSGNTIYF	TRBV27	TRBJ1-3
CASRREVGSTEAFF	TRBV28	TRBJ1-1
CATSDPGEGGTGNQPQHF	TRBV24-1	TRBJ1-5
CASSLALGTSSLASYNEQFF	TRBV5-1	TRBJ2-1
CATSRDRPGDTQYF	TRBV15	TRBJ2-3
CASSSGQDTDTQYF	TRBV28	TRBJ2-3
CTSSQPSGVYNEQFF	TRBV1	TRBJ2-1
CASSLASGSNEQFF	TRBV7-8	TRBJ2-1
CASSQPGQGGSNQPQHF	TRBV14	TRBJ1-5
CASSPQQGAHTEAFF	TRBV3-1/TRBV3-2	TRBJ1-1
CASSLWASGDNEQFF	TRBV7-2	TRBJ2-1
CASSLPDGRETQYF	TRBV5-1	TRBJ2-5
CASSQDGTGNSPLHF	TRBV14	TRBJ1-6
CASRPTSGRASAYNEQFF	TRBV25-1	TRBJ2-1
CASSPGTASYEQYF	TRBV18	TRBJ2-7
CASSLGHGDEKLFF	TRBV11-2	TRBJ1-4
CASSIFRGTGAPYGYTF	TRBV19	TRBJ1-2
CASSYPIGTDPPGANVLTF	TRBV6-2/TRBV6-3	TRBJ2-6
CSAYGETSGRGEQYF	TRBV29-1	TRBJ2-7
CASSVLAGSNNEQFF	TRBV19	TRBJ2-1
CASSYFNRQGDTQYF	TRBV9	TRBJ2-3
CASSQTGQGSREQYF	TRBV10-2	TRBJ2-7
CASSEGLANNEQFF	TRBV6-5	TRBJ2-1
CAISTGGPGELFF	TRBV10-3	TRBJ2-2
CASSLALAGDTQYF	TRBV7-8	TRBJ2-3
CASSRPNLENEQFF	TRBV28	TRBJ2-1
CASSLEGAGREQYF	TRBV7-2	TRBJ2-7
CATSTGTSGANEQFF	TRBV15	TRBJ2-1
CAISRDSIETQYF	TRBV2	TRBJ2-5
CASSVGGGAGSGNTIYF	TRBV9	TRBJ1-3
CASSLGQYSNQPQHF	TRBV11-2	TRBJ1-5
CASSLSGSSYEQYF	TRBV27	TRBJ2-7
CASTLGGNEQFF	TRBV27	TRBJ2-1
CASSRAPAGSGELFF	TRBV28	TRBJ2-2
CASKGGEDYGYTF	TRBV6-5	TRBJ1-2
CAIPTPQGDEKLFF	TRBV9	TRBJ1-4
CASSPNSGTVTAEQFF	TRBV5-1	TRBJ2-1
CSARTSGYNEQFF	TRBV29-1	TRBJ2-1
CASSPGGLAGELFF	TRBV6-5	TRBJ2-2
CASSQAWSGEGEQYF	TRBV4-3	TRBJ2-7
CASSSDPDYTGELFF	TRBV5-6	TRBJ2-2
CASSLLSGTGEYF	TRBV12-3/TRBV12-4	TRBJ1-3
CASSEKGQINQPQHF	TRBV18	TRBJ1-5
CASSPERGEKLFF	TRBV4-1	TRBJ1-4
CASSLAGGMDYGYTF	TRBV5-1	TRBJ1-2
CASRRDRVSEAFF	TRBV7-2	TRBJ1-1
CASSPPRGGGETQYF	TRBV9	TRBJ2-5
CASSLEVWTSGNYNEQFF	TRBV7-8	TRBJ2-1